Each of the 15 T cell receptor beta chains below was sequenced from the same sample in a study of T cell changes during pregnancy in multiple sclerosis. Clones were sequenced by immunoSEQ multiplex PCR, and TCRdb holds only the in-frame ones, with some missing. The table shows 75,000 to 100,000 clones, with around 94% occurring only once. Sequenced here: peripheral blood, sampled after pregnancy. Receptors originate from a female donor with multiple sclerosis, enrolled in a pregnancy study.

The chain couples TRBV25-1 to TRBJ1-4, with TRBD1 matching 7 bases. J was trimmed by 8 bases and V by 6 bases; bases with no gene match: 12. The CDR3 extends over 15 amino acids. The germline V gene encodes CDR1 MGHDK and CDR2 SYGVNS. The DNA for the CDR3 is TGTGCCAGCAGGGGCTACAGGGGCATAAGGGAAAAACTGTTTTTT. It translates to CASRGYRGIREKLFF.

The genes are TRBV6-5 and TRBJ1-1, with D possibly TRBD1 on 6 matching bases. The CDR3 totals 14 residues. CDR1 MNHEY and CDR2 SVGAGI come from the germline V gene. Trimming took off 2 bases at V and 5 bases at J, with 12 bases between the two ends. CDR3 nucleotides: TGTGCCAGCAGTTACGGCGAGGGGGAAACTGAAGCTTTCTTT. This gives the protein CASSYGEGETEAFF.

This clone has only one observation. This chain uses TRBV9 with TRBJ1-2; no clear D gene. Germline CDR1 SGDLS, CDR2 YYNGEE. V was shortened by 5 bases and J by 3 bases, with 11 bases between the two germline ends. The CDR3 sequence is 13 residues long. The CDR3 spells CASRGREDYGYTF. As DNA, the CDR3 is TGTGCCAGCAGAGGGAGGGAGGACTATGGCTACACCTTC.

This clone was counted once. This chain joins TRBV27 and TRBJ2-1; weak D call: TRBD2 (6 bases). Trimming removed 0 bases from V and 3 bases from J, with 9 bases in between. The CDR3 is 15 amino acids. The germline V gene has CDR1 MNHEY and CDR2 SMNVEV (reference sequence). The CDR3 bases are TGTGCCAGCAGTTTATCTAGCGGAAACTACAATGAGCAGTTCTTC. It translates to CASSLSSGNYNEQFF.

V and J are TRBV6-5 and TRBJ1-1; TRBD1 agrees at 10 bases. The CDR3 consists of 13 residues. Germline-derived CDR1 and CDR2 are MNHEY and SVGAGI. V trimming: 6 bases; J trimming: 5 bases; junction bases outside the gene matches: 3. CDR3 amino acids: CASRDRGRTEAFF. The CDR3 bases are TGTGCCAGCAGGGACAGGGGGAGGACTGAAGCTTTCTTT.

The rearrangement joins TRBV7-2 to TRBJ2-7, with TRBD1 matching over 8 bases. The junction had 13 bases not matched to a gene; V was cut back by 10 bases and J by 5 bases. Germline V gene lookup returns CDR1 SGHTA and CDR2 FQGNSA. This CDR3 has 14 amino acids. DNA for the CDR3: TGTGCCACCTCGAACAGGGGGTCTATCGACGAGCAGTACTTC. Its protein product is CATSNRGSIDEQYF.

Only one count was recorded for this clone. This chain connects TRBV5-5 to TRBJ2-2; D not certain. The CDR3 has 14 amino acids. Germline loops: CDR1 SGHKS, CDR2 YYEKEE (reference sequence). The germline V and J ends were trimmed by 1 base and 0 bases, with 4 bases remaining between them. The CDR3 here is CASSLSPNTGELFF. The CDR3 nucleotides are TGTGCCAGCAGCTTGAGCCCGAACACCGGGGAGCTGTTTTTT.

This sequence joins TRBV6-5 and TRBJ2-1, with 8 nucleotides matching TRBD2. The CDR3 totals 15 residues. Germline-derived CDR1 and CDR2 are MNHEY and SVGAGI. With 0 bases clipped from V and 8 bases from J, the junction kept 6 bases outside the gene matches. The CDR3 region has the DNA TGTGCCAGCAGTTACTCTCGGGGGGGGGATTATGAGCAGTTCTTC. This codes for CASSYSRGGDYEQFF.

V usage is TRBV7-2 and J usage is TRBJ1-1; no reliable D call. Germline CDR1 SGHTA, CDR2 FQGNSA. V was clipped by 5 bases and J by 4 bases, with 14 bases between them. The CDR3 spans 14 residues. The CDR3 coding sequence is TGTGCCAGCAGCCGACTTGGTTATAGCACTGAAGCTTTCTTT. Its protein product is CASSRLGYSTEAFF.

The chain is built from TRBV30 and TRBJ1-5, with 8 positions matching TRBD1. The ends lost 1 base at V and 6 bases at J; junction bases unmatched: 8. The CDR3 spans 15 residues. The germline CDR1 and CDR2 sequences are GTSNPN and SVGIG (reference sequence). CDR3 sequence reads: CAWSDRTGSGQPQHF. CDR3 sequence (DNA): TGTGCCTGGAGTGACCGGACAGGGAGCGGTCAGCCCCAGCATTTT.

V and J are TRBV6-6 and TRBJ1-1, with D maybe TRBD1 (5 bases). Deletions cut 4 bases from V and 1 base from J, with 16 bases between. Germline loops: CDR1 MNHNY, CDR2 SVGAGI (reference sequence). The CDR3 is 16 amino acids. The CDR3 loop is CASSSFDAGGNTEAFF. The CDR3 coding sequence is TGTGCCAGCAGTTCATTCGACGCCGGGGGGAACACTGAAGCTTTCTTT.

The chain carries TRBV18 and TRBJ2-1; 7 bases fit TRBD1. Germline trimming cut 4 bases from V and 8 bases from J; bases unmatched to any gene: 8. There are 14 residues in the CDR3. The germline V gene encodes CDR1 KGHSH and CDR2 LQKENI. CDR3 nucleotide sequence: TGTGCCAGCTCACGAGGGGACAGTTTGTATGAGCAGTTCTTC. It codes for CASSRGDSLYEQFF.

The V call is TRBV7-9, the J call TRBJ1-6; 7 nucleotides align to TRBD1. CDR3 length: 16 amino acids. With V trimmed by 2 bases and J by 10 bases, 11 bases remained unmatched. The germline CDR1 and CDR2 sequences are SEHNR and FQNEAQ (reference sequence). This CDR3 is CASSLSQGEWVSPLHF. Here the CDR3 DNA reads TGTGCCAGCAGCTTAAGTCAGGGGGAATGGGTATCACCCCTCCACTTT.

The genes are TRBV6-1 and TRBJ2-7, with no clear D. Germline V gives CDR1 MNHNS, CDR2 SASEGT. The CDR3 consists of 14 residues. Trimming took off 10 bases at V and 4 bases at J, with 20 bases between the two ends. CDR3 sequence reads: CATQEWATFYEQYF. CDR3 nucleotides: TGTGCCACTCAAGAATGGGCCACTTTTTACGAGCAGTACTTC.

The chain is built from TRBV6-1 and TRBJ2-7; D remains unclear. Germline V gene data show CDR1 as MNHNS and CDR2 as SASEGT. V was clipped by 1 base and J by 0 bases, with 7 bases between them. This CDR3 has 14 amino acids. The DNA of the CDR3 is TGTGCCAGCAGTGAAGTACGGAGCTCCTACGAGCAGTACTTC. It specifies CASSEVRSSYEQYF.